This T cell receptor beta chain comes out of a study of cytotoxic CD8 clonotypes in ibrutinib-treated CLL. Libraries were prepared by immunoSEQ multiplex PCR; TCRdb keeps only in-frame clonotypes and omits some of them. The sample records under 300,000 clones, under 80% being singletons. Trimming left V 4 bases short and J 7 bases short, with 17 bases between. The V gene's germline CDR1 is SGHRS and CDR2 YFSETQ. CDR3 length: 15 amino acids. Here the sequenced sample was PBMCs, taken after 24 months of ibrutinib treatment. The rearrangement links TRBV5-1 to TRBJ2-2; perhaps TRBD1 as D (6 bases). This TCR was recovered from a human donor with chronic lymphocytic leukemia. The DNA for the CDR3 is TGCGCCAGCAGCCCGATGACAGGTGCGAGCGGGGAGCTGTTTTTT. Protein: CASSPMTGASGELFF.